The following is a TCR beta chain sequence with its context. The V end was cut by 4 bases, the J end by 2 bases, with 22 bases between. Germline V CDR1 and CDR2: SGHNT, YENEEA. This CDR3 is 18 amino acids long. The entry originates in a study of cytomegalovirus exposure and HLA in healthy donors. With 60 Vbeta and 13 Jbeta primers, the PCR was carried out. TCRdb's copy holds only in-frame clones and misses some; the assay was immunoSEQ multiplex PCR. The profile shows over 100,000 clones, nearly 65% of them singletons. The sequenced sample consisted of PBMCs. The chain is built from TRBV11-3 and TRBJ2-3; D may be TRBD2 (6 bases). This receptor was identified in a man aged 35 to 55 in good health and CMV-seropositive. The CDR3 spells CASSSGLWGEDTTDTQYF. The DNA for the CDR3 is TGTGCCAGCAGCTCGGGTCTGTGGGGGGAGGACACCACAGATACGCAGTATTTT.